The 14 T cell receptor beta chains given below trace back to one sample, sequenced in a study of blood T cell repertoires in COVID-19. Produced via immunoSEQ multiplex PCR; TCRdb's table is partial and in-frame only. This sample has about 120,000 clones, with 90% found just once. The specimen was peripheral blood. All receptors come from a human donor with active COVID-19. The donor label of this sample is uncertain.

The chain uses TRBV9 and TRBJ2-5; tentative D call: TRBD2 (5 bases). CDR3 length: 14 residues. The germline V gene has CDR1 SGDLS and CDR2 YYNGEE. Trimming pared 0 bases from V and 1 base from J, leaving 7 bases between. CDR3 in amino acids: CASSVGSVQETQYF. DNA of the CDR3: TGTGCCAGCAGCGTAGGTAGCGTCCAAGAGACCCAGTACTTC.

The V gene is TRBV7-6, the J gene TRBJ1-1, with D unresolved. The CDR3 consists of 14 residues. CDR1 and CDR2 (germline): SGHVS, FNYEAQ. V was clipped by 6 bases and J by 0 bases, with 11 bases between them. The DNA for the CDR3 is TGTGCCAGCAGACTTTCCAAATTGAACACTGAAGCTTTCTTT. Its protein is CASRLSKLNTEAFF.

The V gene is TRBV13, the J gene TRBJ2-1; no clear D gene. The CDR3 is 14 residues long. Trimming left V 1 base short and J 0 bases short, with 4 bases between. Germline values: CDR1 PRHDT, CDR2 FYEKMQ (reference sequence). The CDR3 spells CASSLAFSYNEQFF. The DNA of the CDR3 is TGTGCCAGCAGCTTAGCCTTCTCCTACAATGAGCAGTTCTTC. Combining the CDR3 with reference TRBV13 and TRBJ2-1 gives the whole variable domain AAGVIQSPRHLIKEKRETATLKCYPIPRHDTVYWYQQGPGQDPQFLISFYEKMQSDKGSIPDRFSAQQFSDYHSELNMSSLELGDSALYFCASSLAFSYNEQFFGPGTRLTVL.

This chain uses TRBV5-8 with TRBJ2-7; possible D gene TRBD1, 6 bases. The germline V gene encodes CDR1 SGHTS and CDR2 YDEGEE. This CDR3 is 18 amino acids long. Trimming left V 4 bases short and J 0 bases short, with 23 bases between. CDR3 region: CASSPSQKQGAISYEQYF. CDR3 nucleotide sequence: TGTGCCAGCAGCCCTTCCCAAAAACAGGGAGCTATCTCCTACGAGCAGTACTTC. Looking up the rest from reference TRBV5-8 and TRBJ2-7 gives the full variable domain: EAGVTQSPTHLIKTRGQQATLRCSPISGHTSVYWYQQALGLGLQFLLWYDEGEERNRGNFPPRFSGRQFPNYSSELNVNALELEDSALYLCASSPSQKQGAISYEQYFGPGTRLTVT.

The rearrangement links TRBV5-1 to TRBJ2-1; 8 bases map to TRBD2. The germline V gene has CDR1 SGHRS and CDR2 YFSETQ. This CDR3 comprises 15 residues. The J segment lost 8 bases and the V segment lost 4 bases, leaving 11 bases of the junction unmatched. The CDR3 reads CASSPVSSGHDEQFF. The CDR3 DNA sequence: TGCGCCAGCAGCCCCGTTTCTAGCGGGCATGATGAGCAGTTCTTC.

The V and J genes are TRBV2 and TRBJ2-7, with unresolved D. Looked up from germline, CDR1 is SNHLY and CDR2 is FYNNEI. V was shortened by 6 bases and J by 4 bases, with 7 bases between the two germline ends. The CDR3 totals 11 residues. The CDR3 loop is CASRRDYEQYF. CDR3 bases: TGTGCCAGCAGGCGAGATTACGAGCAGTACTTC.

This clone was picked up one time. This sequence joins TRBV19 and TRBJ2-7; 8 positions match TRBD1. The V segment lost 7 bases and the J segment 6 bases; nucleotides outside the gene matches: 8. The CDR3 extends over 13 amino acids. CDR1 LNHDA and CDR2 SQIVND come from the germline V gene (reference sequence). The CDR3 region has the DNA TGTGCCAGTACCAGAGGGACAGGCGCCGAGCAGTACTTC. Its translation is CASTRGTGAEQYF.

CDR3 coding DNA: TGTGCCAGCAGCTCCTCTAGCGGGGGACTATACGAGCAGTACTTC. Protein sequence: CASSSSSGGLYEQYF. This chain links TRBV7-2 with TRBJ2-7, with 10 bases fitting TRBD2. The CDR3 consists of 15 residues. The trim removed 4 bases at V and 4 bases at J, leaving 7 bases unmatched. CDR1 is SGHTA, CDR2 FQGNSA, per germline.

This chain joins TRBV28 and TRBJ1-5; perhaps TRBD1 as D (6 bases). The length of the CDR3 is 14 residues. Between the trimmed V and J ends, which lost 3 bases and 7 bases, there was a span of 13 bases. CDR1 is MDHEN, CDR2 SYDVKM, per germline. As DNA, the CDR3 is TGTGCCAGCAGTTTGAGAGGGGGTCGCCAGCCCCAGCATTTT. It encodes CASSLRGGRQPQHF.

This clone appeared once. This rearrangement joins TRBV5-1 to TRBJ1-4; 10 bases match TRBD1. The trim removed 8 bases at V and 6 bases at J, leaving 7 bases unmatched. The V gene's germline CDR1 is SGHRS and CDR2 YFSETQ. The CDR3 consists of 14 residues. The CDR3, as DNA: TGCGCCAGTACGACCGGGACAGGGGATGAAAAACTGTTTTTT. This codes for CASTTGTGDEKLFF.

The chain joins TRBV7-2 to TRBJ2-7, with no clear D. Germline V lookup: CDR1 SGHTA, CDR2 FQGNSA. CDR3 length: 14 residues. Trimming took off 1 base at V and 2 bases at J, with 9 bases between the two ends. CDR3 nucleotide sequence: TGTGCCAGCAGCTTAGATCGTTCAGCCTACGAGCAGTACTTC. It translates to CASSLDRSAYEQYF.

V gene TRBV6-1 combines with J gene TRBJ2-3; D is uncertain. The CDR3 is 15 residues long. V lost 2 bases, J lost 6 bases, and 15 bases lay in between. Germline loops: CDR1 MNHNS, CDR2 SASEGT. The CDR3 spells CASSEQAMFVDTQYF. In DNA form, the CDR3 reads TGTGCCAGCAGTGAACAAGCCATGTTTGTGGATACGCAGTATTTT.

The rearrangement uses TRBV7-9 and TRBJ2-1; 7 nucleotides match TRBD2. Germline V gene lookup returns CDR1 SEHNR and CDR2 FQNEAQ (reference sequence). This CDR3 has 19 amino acids. V was clipped by 10 bases and J by 1 base; unmatched bases: 22. The CDR3 is CATPKIAGVLPGSYNEQFF. The CDR3 coding sequence is TGTGCCACCCCCAAAATAGCGGGCGTCCTCCCAGGGTCCTACAATGAGCAGTTCTTC.

This chain links TRBV7-5 with TRBJ1-3; no DNA check was done on the table's D call, TRBD1. TRBV7-5 is a listed pseudogene. CDR3 length: 11 amino acids. CDR3 DNA sequence: TGTGTCAGAGCCATGGGCCACACCATATATTTT. It specifies CVRAMGHTIYF.